This T cell receptor (beta chain) was obtained from a study of identifying expanded T cells in peripheral blood. Produced via immunoSEQ multiplex PCR; TCRdb's table is partial and in-frame only. The profile covers 85,000 to 100,000 clones, with roughly 88% appearing a single time and under 4.5% taken by the ten largest. The CDR3 consists of 14 residues. Deletions cut 7 bases from V and 8 bases from J, with 18 bases between. Germline CDR1 reads SNHLY; CDR2 reads FYNNEI. V is TRBV2 and J is TRBJ2-1, with D possibly TRBD1 on 5 matching bases. Sequencing input: blood. The receptor comes from a person aged 18 to 70 in good health. The chain's CDR3 is CASMELSGIDEQFF. For the CDR3, the DNA is TGTGCCAGCATGGAACTGTCAGGGATCGATGAGCAGTTCTTC.